This T cell receptor beta chain was recorded in a study of cytomegalovirus exposure and HLA in healthy donors. Use of 60 Vbeta and 13 Jbeta primers characterized the PCR. Only in-frame clones appear in the TCRdb table, and some are missing; sequencing was by immunoSEQ multiplex PCR. The data show around 130,000 clones, with 70% to 85% seen just once and more than 1.5% held by the top ten. Sequenced: PBMCs. This clonotype originated in a boy between 10 and 17 years old in good health and CMV-seronegative.

The CDR3 nucleotides read TGTGCCAGCAGTTCCTCTCCCGGACAGGGGGGTTTCTTT. This sequence encodes CASSSSPGQGGFF. This chain links TRBV27 with TRBJ1-1, with 10 positions matching TRBD1. This CDR3 spans 13 amino acids. Germline V lookup: CDR1 MNHEY, CDR2 SMNVEV (reference sequence). V lost 4 bases to trimming and J lost 13 bases; unmatched junction nucleotides: 9.